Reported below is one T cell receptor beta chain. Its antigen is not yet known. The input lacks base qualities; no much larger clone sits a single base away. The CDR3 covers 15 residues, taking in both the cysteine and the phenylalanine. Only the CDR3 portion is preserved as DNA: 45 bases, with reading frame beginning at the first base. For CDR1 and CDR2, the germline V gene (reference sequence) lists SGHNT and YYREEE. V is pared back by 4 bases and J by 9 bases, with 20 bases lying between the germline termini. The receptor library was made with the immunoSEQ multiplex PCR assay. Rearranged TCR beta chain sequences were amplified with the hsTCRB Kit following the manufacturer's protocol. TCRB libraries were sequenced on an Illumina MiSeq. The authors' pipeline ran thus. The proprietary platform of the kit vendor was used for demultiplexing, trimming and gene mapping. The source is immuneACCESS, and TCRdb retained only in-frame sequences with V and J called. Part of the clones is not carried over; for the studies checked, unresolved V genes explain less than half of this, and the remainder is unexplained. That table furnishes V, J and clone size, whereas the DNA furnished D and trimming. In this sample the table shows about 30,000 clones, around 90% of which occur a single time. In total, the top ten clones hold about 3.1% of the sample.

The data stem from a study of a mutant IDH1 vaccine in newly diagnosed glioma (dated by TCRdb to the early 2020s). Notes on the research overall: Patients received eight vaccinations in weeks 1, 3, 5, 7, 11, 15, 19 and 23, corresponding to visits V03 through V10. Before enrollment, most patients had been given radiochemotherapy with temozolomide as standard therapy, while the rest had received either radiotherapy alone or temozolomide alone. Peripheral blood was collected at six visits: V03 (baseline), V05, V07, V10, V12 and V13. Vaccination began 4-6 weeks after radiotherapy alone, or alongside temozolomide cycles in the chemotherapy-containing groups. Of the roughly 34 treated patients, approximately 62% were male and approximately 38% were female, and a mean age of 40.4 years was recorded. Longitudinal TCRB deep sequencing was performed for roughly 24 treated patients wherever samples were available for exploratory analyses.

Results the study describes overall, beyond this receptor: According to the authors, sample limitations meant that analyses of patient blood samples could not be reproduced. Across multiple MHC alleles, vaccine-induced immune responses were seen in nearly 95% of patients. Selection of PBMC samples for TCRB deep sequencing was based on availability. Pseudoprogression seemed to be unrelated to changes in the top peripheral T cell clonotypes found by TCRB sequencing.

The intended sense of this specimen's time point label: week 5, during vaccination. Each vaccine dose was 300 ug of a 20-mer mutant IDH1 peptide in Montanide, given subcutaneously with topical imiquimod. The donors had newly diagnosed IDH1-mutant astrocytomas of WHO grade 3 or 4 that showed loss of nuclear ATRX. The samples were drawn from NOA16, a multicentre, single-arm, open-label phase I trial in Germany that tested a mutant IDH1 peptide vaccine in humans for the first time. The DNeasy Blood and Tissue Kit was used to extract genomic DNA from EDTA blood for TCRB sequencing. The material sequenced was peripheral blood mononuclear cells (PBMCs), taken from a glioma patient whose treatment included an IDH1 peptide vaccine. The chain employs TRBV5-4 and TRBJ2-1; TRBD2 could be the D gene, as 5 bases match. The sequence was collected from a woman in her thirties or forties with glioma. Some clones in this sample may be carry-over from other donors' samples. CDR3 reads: CASSPTLSAGGEQFF. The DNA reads TGTGCCAGCAGCCCGACACTTTCCGCCGGAGGTGAGCAGTTCTTC.